This T cell receptor (beta chain) was sequenced in a study of blood T cell repertoires in COVID-19. In the study overall: Sources were T cells, B-cell-depleted T cells, or PBMCs; the material itself was cDNA or gDNA.

Allocation to cohorts depended on clinical history reported by the participants. Among Cohort 3 donors, those recovered had two negative PCRs, clearance, or symptom resolution. The table came from immunoSEQ multiplex PCR; TCRdb's copy has only in-frame clones and leaves some out. The sample records about 280,000 clones, approximately 81% being singletons. Germline CDR1 and CDR2: MNHEY and SVGAGI. The V and J ends lost 6 bases and 8 bases, in that order; junction bases with no gene match: 10. This CDR3 spans 14 amino acids. This clonotype was obtained from a woman between 45 and 65 years old who had recovered from COVID-19. The chain recombines TRBV6-5 with TRBJ1-1; TRBD1 agrees at 9 bases. The sequencing input was PBMCs or T cells enriched from blood (not recorded which). The CDR3: CASRIQGAQGEAFF. The CDR3 coding sequence is TGTGCCAGCAGAATACAGGGGGCGCAAGGCGAAGCTTTCTTT.